The 18 T cell receptor beta chains below all came from one sample that was sequenced in a study of blood T cell repertoires in COVID-19. Produced via immunoSEQ multiplex PCR; TCRdb's table is partial and in-frame only. Of some 99,000 clones listed, approximately 90% were seen once; the top ten hold 1.1%. Sequencing was done on a sample of peripheral blood. Receptors were obtained from a human donor in a cohort sampled during active COVID-19.

The V call is TRBV2, the J call TRBJ2-2; D may be TRBD1 (5 bases). The CDR3 consists of 15 residues. The germline CDR1 and CDR2 sequences are SNHLY and FYNNEI. V lost 6 bases to trimming and J lost 4 bases, with 15 bases between them. CDR3 sequence: CASRALTESTGELFF. The CDR3 region has the DNA TGTGCCAGCAGGGCATTGACAGAATCCACCGGGGAGCTGTTTTTT.

The chain joins TRBV7-2 to TRBJ2-3; 9 nucleotides agree with TRBD2. The CDR3 consists of 16 residues. CDR1 and CDR2 (germline): SGHTA, FQGNSA. V trimming: 5 bases; J trimming: 5 bases; junction bases outside the gene matches: 11. The CDR3 loop is CASSRLSGSGGDTQYF. CDR3 bases: TGTGCCAGCAGCCGTCTTAGCGGGAGCGGGGGAGATACGCAGTATTTT.

The rearrangement links TRBV3-1 (or the pseudogene TRBV3-2) to TRBJ2-1; 7 nucleotides agree with TRBD2. This CDR3 region has 16 residues. Per the germline V gene, CDR1 is LGHDT and CDR2 is YNNKEL (reference sequence). J lost 0 bases, V lost 4 bases, and 6 bases had no gene match. As DNA, the CDR3 is TGTGCCAGCAGCCGATTGGGGGGGGACTCCTACAATGAGCAGTTCTTC. Translating gives CASSRLGGDSYNEQFF.

This clone showed up just once. V gene TRBV28 combines with J gene TRBJ1-6, with D unresolved. Per the germline V gene, CDR1 is MDHEN and CDR2 is SYDVKM. The CDR3 loop spans 12 amino acids. V shed 6 bases and J shed 10 bases, with 10 bases lying between them. CDR3 in DNA: TGTGCCAGCAGCCCCTCCGTATCACCCCTCCACTTT. It encodes CASSPSVSPLHF.

V and J are TRBV7-2 and TRBJ2-7; 10 bases fit TRBD2. This CDR3 is 16 amino acids long. Germline-derived CDR1 and CDR2 are SGHTA and FQGNSA. Germline trimming cut 5 bases from V and 2 bases from J; bases unmatched to any gene: 9. CDR3 in amino acids: CASSPDSGGIPYEQYF. The CDR3 nucleotides read TGTGCCAGCAGCCCCGATAGCGGGGGGATCCCCTACGAGCAGTACTTC.

The chain combines TRBV4-1 with TRBJ2-3; no firm D call. This CDR3 spans 16 amino acids. V lost 1 base, J lost 5 bases, and 16 bases lay in between. Germline V lookup: CDR1 MGHRA, CDR2 YSYEKL. For the CDR3, the DNA is TGCGCCAGCAGCCAAGGTGAGCAGGTGAACAGAGATACGCAGTATTTT. Residues: CASSQGEQVNRDTQYF.

In DNA, the CDR3 is TGTGCCAGCTCACCCCTTGGCGGAGCCGAGGGTGAAGCTTTCTTT. Its translation: CASSPLGGAEGEAFF. This chain joins TRBV18 and TRBJ1-1, with no clear D. In germline, CDR1 is KGHSH, CDR2 LQKENI. The CDR3 is 15 amino acids. The V and J ends lost 3 bases and 7 bases respectively, with 18 bases between them.

V gene TRBV19 combines with J gene TRBJ1-2; 7 bases align to TRBD1. Germline values: CDR1 LNHDA, CDR2 SQIVND (reference sequence). V was clipped by 10 bases and J by 5 bases; unmatched bases: 7. The CDR3 is 12 residues long. The CDR3 DNA is TGTGCCACCACCGGACAGGCGTATGGCTACACCTTC. It codes for CATTGQAYGYTF. The full variable domain, rest sourced from reference TRBV19 and TRBJ1-2, is DGGITQSPKYLFRKEGQNVTLSCEQNLNHDAMYWYRQDPGQGLRLIYYSQIVNDFQKGDIAEGYSVSREKKESFPLTVTSAQKNPTAFYLCATTGQAYGYTFGSGTRLTVV.

The genes are TRBV7-9 and TRBJ1-2; no definite D call. V lost 4 bases, J lost 2 bases, and 5 bases lay in between. This CDR3 region has 12 residues. Germline V gene lookup returns CDR1 SEHNR and CDR2 FQNEAQ (reference sequence). Here the CDR3 reads CASSSVNYGYTF. CDR3 in DNA: TGTGCCAGCAGCTCAGTAAACTATGGCTACACCTTC.

The V gene is TRBV5-1, the J gene TRBJ2-5; no clear D. The CDR3 spans 12 residues. The germline CDR1 and CDR2 sequences are SGHRS and YFSETQ. The V end was cut by 3 bases, the J end by 0 bases, with 3 bases between. In DNA, the CDR3 is TGCGCCAGCAGCTCGTACCAAGAGACCCAGTACTTC. Translating it yields CASSSYQETQYF.

The chain employs TRBV7-2 and TRBJ2-3; 8 positions match TRBD1. V trimming: 6 bases; J trimming: 2 bases; junction bases outside the gene matches: 7. Germline loops: CDR1 SGHTA, CDR2 FQGNSA. The CDR3 is 15 amino acids. The CDR3, as DNA: TGTGCCAGCAGGACAGGGGCCCTAGACACAGATACGCAGTATTTT. Amino acid sequence: CASRTGALDTDTQYF. Drawing the rest from reference TRBV7-2 and TRBJ2-3, the complete variable domain is GAGVSQSPSNKVTEKGKDVELRCDPISGHTALYWYRQSLGQGLEFLIYFQGNSAPDKSGLPSDRFSAERTGGSVSTLTIQRTQQEDSAVYLCASRTGALDTDTQYFGPGTRLTVL.

V and J are TRBV19 and TRBJ2-3, with 7 bases matching TRBD1. Per germline, CDR1 LNHDA and CDR2 SQIVND (reference sequence). Germline trimming cut 6 bases from V and 7 bases from J; bases unmatched to any gene: 13. This CDR3 comprises 15 residues. The CDR3 loop is CASRKQGPSTYTQYF. CDR3 bases: TGTGCCAGTAGAAAACAGGGGCCGTCCACGTATACGCAGTATTTT.

The DNA of the CDR3 is TGTGCCAGCAGCCCTCGGACGGGACAGGGAATCGGTGGCTACACCTTC. This gives the protein CASSPRTGQGIGGYTF. This rearrangement joins TRBV3-1 (or the pseudogene TRBV3-2) to TRBJ1-2, with 9 bases lining up with TRBD1. The J segment lost 7 bases and the V segment lost 4 bases, leaving 13 bases of the junction unmatched. This CDR3 is 16 amino acids long. Germline V gene sequence: CDR1 LGHDT, CDR2 YNNKEL (reference sequence).

This clone is termed medium-sized. This chain connects TRBV24-1 to TRBJ1-2, with 11 bases matching TRBD1. The J segment lost 7 bases and the V segment lost 3 bases, leaving 12 bases of the junction unmatched. This CDR3 comprises 17 residues. Per germline, CDR1 KGHDR and CDR2 SFDVKD. The CDR3 nucleotides read TGTGCCACCAGTGATCCCCGGACAGGGGGCAATATGAGTGGCTACACCTTC. Protein: CATSDPRTGGNMSGYTF.

The V call is TRBV19, the J call TRBJ1-5; TRBD1 matches at 10 bases. The V segment lost 5 bases and the J segment 5 bases; nucleotides outside the gene matches: 6. There are 15 residues in the CDR3. Looked up from germline, CDR1 is LNHDA and CDR2 is SQIVND (reference sequence). CDR3 region: CASSPWDRGHQPQHF. Here the CDR3 DNA reads TGTGCCAGTAGTCCCTGGGACAGGGGCCATCAGCCCCAGCATTTT.

This CDR3 is CASSLGYSGLYGYTF. CDR3 sequence (DNA): TGTGCCAGCAGCTTGGGCTACAGTGGGCTCTATGGCTACACCTTC. The gene calls are TRBV5-5 and TRBJ1-2, with D unclear. Germline V gives CDR1 SGHKS, CDR2 YYEKEE (reference sequence). There are 15 residues in the CDR3. Trimming stripped 0 bases from V and 4 bases from J, with 13 bases between.

V and J are TRBV5-1 and TRBJ2-5; weak D call: TRBD2 (6 bases). The CDR3 contains 13 residues. Germline V gene sequence: CDR1 SGHRS, CDR2 YFSETQ. The V end lost 5 bases, the J end lost 1 base, and 9 bases lay between the germline ends. Here the CDR3 reads CASRRGLQETQYF. The CDR3 nucleotides are TGCGCCAGCAGGAGGGGACTCCAAGAGACCCAGTACTTC.

The chain recombines TRBV6-2 or TRBV6-3 with TRBJ2-2, with unresolved D. The V gene's germline CDR1 is MNHEY and CDR2 SVGEGT. The V end lost 6 bases, the J end lost 5 bases, and 7 bases lay between the germline ends. This CDR3 contains 12 residues. Here the CDR3 reads CASSPTTGELFF. CDR3 nucleotide sequence: TGTGCCAGCAGCCCCACTACCGGGGAGCTGTTTTTT.